Shown below are 14 T cell receptor beta chains from a single sample sequenced in a study of T cell responses to AZD1222 COVID-19 vaccine (dated by TCRdb to the early 2020s). Library prep was done by the immunoSEQ multiplex PCR assay. The immuneACCESS repertoire file appears here via TCRdb, limited to in-frame rearrangements. These files lack a portion of the clones; in checked studies, under half of the deficit traces to unresolved V genes, and the cause of the others is not known. The table for this sample lists about 85,000 clones; 85% to 90% of them were counted only once. Together, the top ten hold around 6.7% of the sample. The meaning of the sample's time point label: baseline before first vaccination. The sequencing here drew on peripheral blood, taken on day 0 of AZD1222 vaccination. Source of these receptors: an adult in good health.

The chain combines TRBV2 with TRBJ2-3; the match to TRBD2 covers 12 bases. The CDR3 is 20 residues long. V lost 0 bases to trimming and J lost 0 bases; unmatched junction nucleotides: 10. In germline, CDR1 is SNHLY, CDR2 FYNNEI. This chain's CDR3 is CASSEASWTSGTPSTDTQYF. The CDR3 nucleotides are TGTGCCAGCAGTGAAGCATCCTGGACTAGCGGGACTCCTAGCACAGATACGCAGTATTTT.

There are a few counts of this clone. The gene calls are TRBV18 and TRBJ2-7; D unresolved. CDR3 size: 12 residues. The V gene lost 1 base and the J gene lost 5 bases, with 6 bases spanning the gap. Germline V lookup: CDR1 KGHSH, CDR2 LQKENI. CDR3 residues: CASSPQAHEQYF. CDR3 bases: TGTGCCAGCTCACCACAGGCCCACGAGCAGTACTTC.

Here the CDR3 DNA reads TGTGCCAGCAGTAACTCCGGGACAGGGGGCGCCTTTGGTAATGAGCAGTTCTTC. Residues: CASSNSGTGGAFGNEQFF. This chain connects TRBV27 to TRBJ2-1; 12 nucleotides align to TRBD1. J gave up 7 bases and V 5 bases, and 15 bases lay outside the gene matches. CDR3 length: 18 amino acids. Per germline, CDR1 MNHEY and CDR2 SMNVEV (reference sequence).

V gene TRBV15 combines with J gene TRBJ1-4; D uncertain. The CDR3 is made up of 12 amino acids. CDR1 is LNHNV, CDR2 YYDKDF, per germline (reference sequence). V gave up 3 bases and J gave up 4 bases, with 3 bases separating them. This chain's CDR3 is CATSSRNEKLFF. The CDR3 DNA sequence: TGTGCCACCAGCAGTCGTAATGAAAAACTGTTTTTT.

The chain recombines TRBV21-1 with TRBJ1-3; the table names TRBD1, a call not compared with the DNA. TRBV21-1 is a known pseudogene. The CDR3 contains 16 residues. The CDR3 bases are TGTGCCAGCAGCAAAGAGCGCAGGGGGCCTGGAAACACCATATATTTT. Its translation is CASSKERRGPGNTIYF.

This chain links TRBV28 with TRBJ1-2; no definite D call. The CDR3 contains 15 residues. The V end lost 2 bases, the J end lost 8 bases, and 18 bases lay between the germline ends. Germline CDR1 is MDHEN and CDR2 is SYDVKM. CDR3 nucleotides: TGTGCCAGCAGTTTACAGGCAGGCGTGGGTTTGGGCTACACCTTC. Its translation is CASSLQAGVGLGYTF.

The rearrangement links TRBV30 to TRBJ1-2, with D maybe TRBD1 (6 bases). The germline gives CDR1 GTSNPN, CDR2 SVGIG (reference sequence). Between the trimmed V and J ends, which lost 1 base and 6 bases, there was a span of 12 bases. The CDR3 has 13 amino acids. The CDR3 here is CAWSADRGHGYTF. In DNA, the CDR3 is TGTGCCTGGAGTGCGGACAGAGGCCATGGCTACACCTTC.

The chain has TRBV28 and TRBJ1-1; 9 bases align to TRBD1. The CDR3 is 17 amino acids. The ends lost 2 bases at V and 4 bases at J; junction bases unmatched: 11. Germline V lookup: CDR1 MDHEN, CDR2 SYDVKM. The CDR3 region has the DNA TGTGCCAGCAGTTTAACGGGACAGGGAAGGTCGGGCACTGAAGCTTTCTTT. This encodes CASSLTGQGRSGTEAFF.

CDR3 region: CASSSSWVQTQYF. CDR3 nucleotide sequence: TGTGCCAGCAGTTCCTCTTGGGTCCAGACCCAGTACTTC. The V gene is TRBV27, the J gene TRBJ2-5; D call uncertain. CDR1 is MNHEY, CDR2 SMNVEV, per germline (reference sequence). The V and J ends lost 4 bases and 6 bases respectively, with 12 bases between them. The CDR3 is made up of 13 amino acids.

The chain joins TRBV27 to TRBJ2-2, with D tentatively TRBD1 or TRBD2 (5 bases each). Trimming shortened V by 6 bases and J by 5 bases, and 13 bases separated the two germline ends. In germline, CDR1 is MNHEY, CDR2 SMNVEV (reference sequence). The CDR3 sequence is 14 residues long. The CDR3 DNA reads as TGTGCCAGCAGAACCCCAGGGAGAACCGGGGAGCTGTTTTTT. Encoded protein: CASRTPGRTGELFF.

This chain uses TRBV5-5 with TRBJ2-5; TRBD1 might be the D (6 bases). The CDR3 extends over 13 amino acids. Germline CDR1 reads SGHKS; CDR2 reads YYEKEE (reference sequence). With 2 bases removed from V and 2 bases from J, the gap between germline ends came to 7 bases. The CDR3 DNA reads as TGTGCCAGCAGCTTACAGGGTCAAGAGACCCAGTACTTC. Translating gives CASSLQGQETQYF.

The gene calls are TRBV11-2 and TRBJ2-5; perhaps TRBD2 as D (5 bases). This CDR3 region has 16 residues. With 3 bases removed from V and 5 bases from J, the gap between germline ends came to 19 bases. Germline V gene lookup returns CDR1 SGHAT and CDR2 FQNNGV. CDR3 protein: CASSFRPKGLGETQYF. The CDR3 bases are TGTGCCAGCAGCTTCCGTCCAAAAGGACTCGGGGAGACCCAGTACTTC.

The chain is built from TRBV28 and TRBJ1-4, with D tentatively TRBD1 (5 bases). This CDR3 has 20 residues. V shed 6 bases and J shed 7 bases, with 33 bases lying between them. CDR1 and CDR2 from the germline V gene are MDHEN and SYDVKM. CDR3 region: CASRPTSGTANFDGGEKLFF. CDR3 coding DNA: TGTGCCAGCAGGCCTACCTCCGGGACGGCGAATTTTGACGGCGGTGAAAAACTGTTTTTT.

CDR3 region: CASSPQRTGNTEAFF. Written as DNA, the CDR3 is TGTGCCAGCTCACCCCAAAGGACAGGCAACACTGAAGCTTTCTTT. V usage is TRBV18 and J usage is TRBJ1-1, with 7 bases identical to TRBD1. V lost 3 bases and J lost 2; bases outside the gene matches: 6. From germline, CDR1 is KGHSH and CDR2 LQKENI. This CDR3 spans 15 amino acids.